These T cell receptor beta chains were read from a single sample in a study of T cells expressing NK-cell markers. TCRdb reprocessed the 5' RACE reads, with one entry per CDR3 protein and no DNA. The table lists approximately 150,000 distinct CDR3 sequences. The sample consisted of blood T cells: a sorted CD56 or NKG2C T cell subset, CD4+ or CD8+ T cells, or bulk PBMC T cells (not recorded which). The source is a man aged 18 to 29 in good health. CDR3s include the opening cysteine and the closing phenylalanine or tryptophan.

v_call: TRBV5-4; j_call: TRBJ2-1; cdr3_aa: CATPDSSLNNEQFF
v_call: TRBV12-3/TRBV12-4; j_call: TRBJ2-2; cdr3_aa: CASTTFPSGRLGTGELFF
v_call: TRBV23-1; j_call: TRBJ2-4; cdr3_aa: CASSQEAKNIQYF
v_call: TRBV27; j_call: TRBJ2-7; cdr3_aa: CASNPGPAGEQYF
v_call: TRBV7-2; j_call: TRBJ2-3; cdr3_aa: CASSLFGEYTDTQYF
v_call: TRBV29-1; j_call: TRBJ2-5; cdr3_aa: CSVVPIQGVETQYF
v_call: TRBV20-1; j_call: TRBJ2-1; cdr3_aa: CSAPYQTSGGDEQFF
v_call: TRBV4-3; j_call: TRBJ2-3; cdr3_aa: CASSQEMSGTDTQYF
v_call: TRBV28; j_call: TRBJ1-4; cdr3_aa: CASSLGTGNYPTNEKLFF
v_call: TRBV11-2; j_call: TRBJ2-3; cdr3_aa: CASSSLPGFGTDTQYF
v_call: TRBV20-1; j_call: TRBJ2-3; cdr3_aa: CSASYREADTQYF
v_call: TRBV28; j_call: TRBJ2-1; cdr3_aa: CASSPSGEQFF
v_call: TRBV11-3; j_call: TRBJ2-1; cdr3_aa: CASSPIDSKQFF
v_call: TRBV10-3; j_call: TRBJ2-1; cdr3_aa: CAISESGVLAGGPSNEQFF
v_call: TRBV5-1; j_call: TRBJ1-1; cdr3_aa: CASRLTGGASTEAFF
v_call: TRBV12-3/TRBV12-4; j_call: TRBJ2-1; cdr3_aa: CASKRPSGYEQFF
v_call: TRBV7-2; j_call: TRBJ2-1; cdr3_aa: CASSVGGGGRLAAYNEQFF
v_call: TRBV28; j_call: TRBJ1-6; cdr3_aa: CASSLTGEGSPLHF
v_call: TRBV5-8; j_call: TRBJ2-2; cdr3_aa: CASSFRLRGTGELFF
v_call: TRBV5-1; j_call: TRBJ1-6; cdr3_aa: CASSSDRVSPLHF
v_call: TRBV12-3/TRBV12-4; j_call: TRBJ2-3; cdr3_aa: CASSYPGLAGVVDTQYF
v_call: TRBV7-2; j_call: TRBJ2-5; cdr3_aa: CASSLEVRVETQYF
v_call: TRBV7-6; j_call: TRBJ2-1; cdr3_aa: CASSLIMQGGLAGVDEQFF
v_call: TRBV12-3/TRBV12-4; j_call: TRBJ2-2; cdr3_aa: CASSLANSAGVRTGELFF
v_call: TRBV4-1; j_call: TRBJ2-5; cdr3_aa: CASSQYMRQETQYF
v_call: TRBV5-1; j_call: TRBJ1-1; cdr3_aa: CASMDTNTEAFF
v_call: TRBV12-3/TRBV12-4; j_call: TRBJ2-7; cdr3_aa: CASSTSQTDEQYF
v_call: TRBV6-4; j_call: TRBJ2-4; cdr3_aa: CASSVDGENIQYF